This T cell receptor (beta chain) emerged from a study of CD8+CD57+ T cells in acquired aplastic anemia. Study at large: The average for DNA from sorted CD4+ and CD8+ cells was 3.2 ug.

This clonotype was recorded a few times. Its antigen remains unidentified. The CDR3 spans 13 residues. The germline V gene has CDR1 MGHDK and CDR2 SYGVNS. The V end was cut by 6 bases, the J end by 6 bases, with 14 bases between. Both TCR beta VDJ combination and CDR3 sequence profiling were carried out. Genomic DNA was the template for this profiling. MiXCR, run by TCRdb on the reads, gives a single entry per CDR3 protein. The profile shows 260,000 or so distinct CDR3 sequences, roughly 82% of them singletons. Study-wide points: Shared by patients and controls, some 29 CD8+ CDR3s were abundant in patients.

The sequenced patients had an expansion of CD8+CD57+ cells seen by flow cytometry. Severe acquired aplastic anemia was the diagnosis recorded for all patients. By the time of blood sampling, patients had still received no therapy. The sequenced material came from sorted CD4+, CD8+, or CD8+CD57+ T cells (not recorded which) from PBMCs. This clonotype was obtained from a human donor with aplastic anemia. This chain connects TRBV25-1 to TRBJ1-1, with no clear D. The CDR3 DNA reads as TGTGCCAGCAGCTCGGAAGGCAGCCCTGAAGCTTTCTTT. It yields the protein CASSSEGSPEAFF.